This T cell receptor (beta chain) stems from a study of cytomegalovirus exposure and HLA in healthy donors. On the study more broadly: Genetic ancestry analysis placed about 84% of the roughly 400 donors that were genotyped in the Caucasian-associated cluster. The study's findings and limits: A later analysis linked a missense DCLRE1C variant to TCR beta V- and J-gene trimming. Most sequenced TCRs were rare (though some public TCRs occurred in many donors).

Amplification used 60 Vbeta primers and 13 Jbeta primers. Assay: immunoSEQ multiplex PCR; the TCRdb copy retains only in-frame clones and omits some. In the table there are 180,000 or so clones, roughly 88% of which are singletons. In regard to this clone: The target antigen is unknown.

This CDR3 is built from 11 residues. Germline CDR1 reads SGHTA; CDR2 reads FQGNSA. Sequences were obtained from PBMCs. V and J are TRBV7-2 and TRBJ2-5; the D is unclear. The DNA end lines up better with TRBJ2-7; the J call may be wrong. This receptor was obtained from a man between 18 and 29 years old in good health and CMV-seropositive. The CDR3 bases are TGTGCCAGCAGCCCAGACTACGAGCAGTACTTC. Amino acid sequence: CASSPDYEQYF.